This entry features one T cell receptor beta chain sequence. The same CDR3 can be traced to other DNA sequences in this sample. The data are from a study of shared clonotypes between healthy human individuals. The V gene lost 4 bases and the J gene lost 4 bases, with 12 bases spanning the gap. The CDR3 contains 13 residues. Looked up from germline, CDR1 is SGHDT and CDR2 is YYEEEE. Assay: immunoSEQ multiplex PCR; the TCRdb copy retains only in-frame clones and omits some. Found here are millions of clones, around nine tenths of them singletons; the top ten hold 0.11% to 0.15%. The sample taken for sequencing was naive CD4+ T cells sorted from blood. Specified subset: CD45RA+ positively selected. The source of this sequence is a young man in good health. This sequence joins TRBV5-6 and TRBJ2-7; D could derive from TRBD1 or TRBD2 (5 bases each). CDR3 sequence reads: CASSPGRTYEQYF. The CDR3 DNA sequence: TGTGCCAGCAGCCCGGGACGGACATACGAGCAGTACTTC.